The 24 T cell receptor beta chains listed next were all sequenced from one sample in a study of blood T cells in healthy people across ages (dated by TCRdb to 2015 to 2017). Library generation was performed with 5' RACE. The instrument was an Illumina HiSeq 2500. A second PCR of roughly 6 to 12 cycles was run with a J-beta primer mix and a sample-barcoded 5' primer. TCRdb reprocessing: public reads trimmed at Q25 with fastp, clones called with MiXCR, in-frame beta chains kept. CDR3 protein duplicates are merged, each entry listing the most common genes and DNA. A total of about 760,000 distinct CDR3 sequences appear in this sample, just under 25% of them only once. The biggest ten clones account for roughly 9% of the sample. The same data also contributed to another study, on T cells of mothers and their children.

The sequenced sample was blood. These receptors all come from a boy between 10 and 17 years old in good health.

This clonotype was counted between two and nine times. The rearrangement uses TRBV20-1 and TRBJ1-4, with 9 bases identical to TRBD1. Germline V gene data show CDR1 as DFQATT and CDR2 as SNEGSKA (reference sequence). Trimming took 6 bases from V and 9 from J; bases not matched to a gene: 23. This CDR3 comprises 18 residues. CDR3 loop: CSARGTGGEPGQSKKLFF. For the CDR3, the DNA is TGCAGTGCGCGAGGAACAGGGGGCGAGCCTGGCCAGAGTAAAAAACTGTTTTTT.

The J gene is TRBJ2-5, the V gene TRBV29-1; TRBD1 might be the D (7 bases). Germline CDR1 reads SQVTM; CDR2 reads ANQGSEA. V lost 7 bases to trimming and J lost 5 bases, with 14 bases between them. The CDR3 is made up of 12 amino acids. The CDR3 DNA is TGCAGCGCAGGGGGGCCAGGGGAGACCCAGTACTTC. This codes for CSAGGPGETQYF.

V usage is TRBV11-2 and J usage is TRBJ2-2; D is possibly TRBD2 (5 bases). Germline values: CDR1 SGHAT, CDR2 FQNNGV. V lost 5 bases and J lost 5, with 9 bases in between. This CDR3 has 13 residues. For the CDR3, the DNA is TGTGCCAGCAGCGACACTAGTACCGGGGAGCTGTTTTTT. Protein sequence: CASSDTSTGELFF.

This clonotype was observed a handful of times. The chain has TRBV7-2 and TRBJ2-3; 7 nucleotides line up with TRBD2. This CDR3 region has 13 residues. Germline CDR1 is SGHTA and CDR2 is FQGNSA. J lost 3 bases, V lost 8 bases, and 5 bases had no gene match. The CDR3 here is CASSVRGTDTQYF. The DNA of the CDR3 is TGTGCCAGCTCCGTGCGGGGGACAGATACGCAGTATTTT.

CDR3 sequence (DNA): TGTGCCAGCAGTCAACGGGTCGAGGGGCCTGGGGCCAACGTCCTGACTTTC. Residues: CASSQRVEGPGANVLTF. The chain joins TRBV5-5 to TRBJ2-6, with D perhaps matching TRBD1 or TRBD2 (5 bases each). CDR1 SGHKS and CDR2 YYEKEE come from the germline V gene (reference sequence). The CDR3 extends over 17 amino acids. Trimming stripped 5 bases from V and 2 bases from J, with 17 bases between.

The table lists this clonotype with a few counts. V gene TRBV27 combines with J gene TRBJ1-2; a possible D gene is TRBD1 (6 bases). This CDR3 contains 13 residues. V shed 6 bases and J shed 10 bases, with 18 bases lying between them. From germline, CDR1 is MNHEY and CDR2 SMNVEV (reference sequence). The CDR3 nucleotides are TGTGCCAGCAGCTATATAACAGGGTTAGACTACACCTTC. Translated: CASSYITGLDYTF.

The rearrangement joins TRBV5-5 to TRBJ2-7; 8 positions match TRBD1. The CDR3 has 14 residues. From germline, CDR1 is SGHKS and CDR2 YYEKEE (reference sequence). Trimming removed 1 base from V and 3 bases from J; junction bases left unmatched: 3. CDR3 sequence reads: CASSLNRGIYEQYF. CDR3 DNA: TGTGCCAGCAGCTTGAACAGGGGGATCTACGAGCAGTACTTC.

The rearrangement uses TRBV6-1 and TRBJ2-1; perhaps TRBD2 as D (5 bases). Germline CDR1 is MNHNS and CDR2 is SASEGT. The CDR3 totals 13 residues. Between the trimmed V and J ends, which lost 2 bases and 15 bases, there was a span of 17 bases. The CDR3 bases are TGTGCCAGCAGTGAAATGGGAGCGCTGGGAAGGTTCTTC. Translated: CASSEMGALGRFF.

The chain has TRBV7-2 and TRBJ2-5; the D is unclear. Germline V gene sequence: CDR1 SGHTA, CDR2 FQGNSA. Deletions cut 5 bases from V and 11 bases from J, with 12 bases between. This CDR3 spans 11 amino acids. The chain's CDR3 is CASSPSKEQYF. Here the CDR3 DNA reads TGTGCCAGCAGCCCCAGCAAGGAGCAGTACTTC.

This clonotype was recorded once. CDR3 protein: CASSPRQGEQPQHF. Written as DNA, the CDR3 is TGTGCCAGTAGCCCGAGACAGGGAGAGCAGCCCCAGCATTTT. The chain links TRBV19 to TRBJ1-5; 7 bases line up with TRBD1. Germline V gene lookup returns CDR1 LNHDA and CDR2 SQIVND (reference sequence). V lost 6 bases, J lost 7 bases, and 9 bases stayed unmatched. This CDR3 is built from 14 residues.

A few counts support this clonotype. The rearrangement links TRBV19 to TRBJ2-7; 9 nucleotides agree with TRBD2. The germline gives CDR1 LNHDA, CDR2 SQIVND (reference sequence). V dropped 5 bases and J dropped 1; count of bases not matched to a gene: 6. The CDR3 totals 15 residues. For the CDR3, the DNA is TGTGCCAGTAGTTGGACTAGCGAAAAGTCCTACGAGCAGTACTTC. Amino acids: CASSWTSEKSYEQYF.

V gene TRBV29-1 combines with J gene TRBJ1-2; no clear D. Germline loops: CDR1 SQVTM, CDR2 ANQGSEA. This CDR3 region has 11 residues. Trimming shortened V by 5 bases and J by 5 bases, and 9 bases separated the two germline ends. In nucleotides, the CDR3 is TGCAGCGTTCCCTTGGGGTATGGCTACACCTTC. This gives the protein CSVPLGYGYTF.

This clonotype appeared many times. The chain employs TRBV7-2 and TRBJ2-6; D unresolved. Trimming took off 6 bases at V and 0 bases at J, with 3 bases between the two ends. Germline CDR1 SGHTA, CDR2 FQGNSA. The CDR3 has 13 residues. CDR3 coding DNA: TGTGCCAGCAGGGACTCTGGGGCCAACGTCCTGACTTTC. It translates to CASRDSGANVLTF.

This rearrangement joins TRBV20-1 to TRBJ1-4, with D possibly being TRBD1 (6 bases). Looked up from germline, CDR1 is DFQATT and CDR2 is SNEGSKA (reference sequence). This CDR3 has 13 residues. Deletions cut 5 bases from V and 8 bases from J, with 15 bases between. Here the CDR3 DNA reads TGCAGTGCTGCCAGGGGAGTAGGAGAAAAACTGTTTTTT. This sequence encodes CSAARGVGEKLFF.

This clonotype was counted only a few times. CDR3 in DNA: TGTGCCAGCAGCGACCGGGACCCCACAGATACGCAGTATTTT. This gives the protein CASSDRDPTDTQYF. The chain employs TRBV7-9 and TRBJ2-3; perhaps D is TRBD1 or TRBD2 (5 bases each). The germline gives CDR1 SEHNR, CDR2 FQNEAQ (reference sequence). Trimming removed 5 bases from V and 2 bases from J, with 11 bases in between. The CDR3 extends over 14 amino acids. The full variable domain, in which reference TRBV7-9 and TRBJ2-3 provide the parts outside the CDR3, is DTGVSQNPRHKITKRGQNVTFRCDPISEHNRLYWYRQTLGQGPEFLTYFQNEAQLEKSRLLSDRFSAERPKGSFSTLEIQRTEQGDSAMYLCASSDRDPTDTQYFGPGTRLTVL.

The chain combines TRBV20-1 with TRBJ2-5; 7 nucleotides match TRBD2. Germline values: CDR1 DFQATT, CDR2 SNEGSKA (reference sequence). This CDR3 is 14 amino acids long. The CDR3 region is CSPRVASGQETQYF. In DNA form, the CDR3 reads TGCAGCCCCAGAGTGGCTAGCGGACAAGAGACCCAGTACTTC.

The chain is built from TRBV11-3 and TRBJ2-3; 7 bases align to TRBD1. The CDR3 covers 15 residues. The germline CDR1 and CDR2 sequences are SGHNT and YENEEA. Trimming took 3 bases from V and 0 from J; bases not matched to a gene: 3. The CDR3 nucleotides read TGTGCCAGCAGCTTCCGGGACAGCAGCACAGATACGCAGTATTTT. As protein: CASSFRDSSTDTQYF.

In this sample, this clonotype turned up a few times. This chain connects TRBV12-3 or TRBV12-4 to TRBJ2-5; perhaps TRBD1 as D (6 bases). The CDR3 runs 14 residues. V lost 6 bases to trimming and J lost 5 bases, with 16 bases between them. The CDR3 bases are TGTGCCAGCAGCCTCCGGGACACTTGGGAGACCCAGTACTTC. The encoded protein is CASSLRDTWETQYF.

V is TRBV7-9 and J is TRBJ2-5, with 10 bases that match TRBD1. The end of the DNA fits TRBJ2-1 better, so the J call may be wrong. CDR3 size: 14 residues. Germline CDR1 is SEHNR and CDR2 is FQNEAQ (reference sequence). In nucleotides, the CDR3 is TGTGCCAGCGATCGGGGGACAGGGGTCAATGAGCAGTTCTTC. Translation gives CASDRGTGVNEQFF.

J is TRBJ2-5 and V is TRBV7-2; D is ambiguous. The DNA matches TRBJ2-1 better at its end, which makes the J call doubtful. Looked up from germline, CDR1 is SGHTA and CDR2 is FQGNSA. The CDR3 spans 14 residues. This CDR3 is CASSSFGSYNEQFF. The CDR3 bases are TGTGCCAGCAGCTCATTTGGTAGCTACAATGAGCAGTTCTTC.

In regard to this clonotype: One end of the junction is discordant with germline, which a read error may explain. This chain uses TRBV5-1 with TRBJ1-1; TRBD1 might be the D (6 bases). This CDR3 comprises 16 residues. The germline gives CDR1 SGHRS, CDR2 YFSETQ. Here the CDR3 reads CASSILQGMQETEAFF. CDR3 sequence (DNA): TGCGCCAGCAGCATCCTACAGGGTATGCAGGAGACTGAAGCTTTTTTT.

The genes are TRBV20-1 and TRBJ2-7, with a possible D match to TRBD1 (5 bases). This CDR3 contains 14 residues. The germline V gene has CDR1 DFQATT and CDR2 SNEGSKA (reference sequence). V lost 5 bases to trimming and J lost 2 bases, with 16 bases between them. In nucleotides, the CDR3 is TGCAGTGCTCCCCTGCCGACGGACACCTACGAGCAGTACTTC. Protein product: CSAPLPTDTYEQYF.

This clonotype was counted between two and nine times. A read error may produce the germline difference seen at one junction end. This rearrangement joins TRBV11-3 to TRBJ1-2; 9 bases fit TRBD1. The CDR3 is 11 amino acids. Germline CDR1 is SGHNT and CDR2 is YENEEA. CDR3 sequence reads: CASSHRDRANF. The DNA of the CDR3 is TGTGCCAGCAGCCATAGGGACAGGGCGAACTTC.

This clonotype came up a few times. This CDR3 reads CASSPRERLAGFNEQFF. Written as DNA, the CDR3 is TGTGCCAGCAGCCCGAGGGAGAGACTAGCGGGATTCAATGAGCAGTTCTTC. The J gene is TRBJ2-5, the V gene TRBV11-2; 11 positions match TRBD2. The DNA end lines up better with TRBJ2-1; the J call may be wrong. The germline V gene encodes CDR1 SGHAT and CDR2 FQNNGV. The CDR3 has 17 amino acids.